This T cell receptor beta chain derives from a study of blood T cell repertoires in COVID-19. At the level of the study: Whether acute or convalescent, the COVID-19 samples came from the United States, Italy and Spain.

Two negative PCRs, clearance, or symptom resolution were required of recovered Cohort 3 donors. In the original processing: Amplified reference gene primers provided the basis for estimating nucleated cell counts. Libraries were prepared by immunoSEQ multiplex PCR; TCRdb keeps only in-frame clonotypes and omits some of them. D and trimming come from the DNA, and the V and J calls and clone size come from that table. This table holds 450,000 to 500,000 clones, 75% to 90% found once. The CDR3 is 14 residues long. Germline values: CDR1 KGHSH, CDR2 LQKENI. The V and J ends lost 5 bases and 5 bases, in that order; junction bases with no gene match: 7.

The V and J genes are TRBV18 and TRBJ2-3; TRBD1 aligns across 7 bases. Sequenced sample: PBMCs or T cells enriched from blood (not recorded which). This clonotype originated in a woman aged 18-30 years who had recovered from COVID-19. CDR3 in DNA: TGTGCCAGCTCATCACACGGACAGGAAGATACGCAGTATTTT. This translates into CASSSHGQEDTQYF.